A single sample is the source of the 30 T cell receptor beta chains below, sequenced in a study of CD8 T cells in ankylosing spondylitis. Study-level findings and limits: Characteristic of ankylosing spondylitis blood, it appeared, was a TCR beta motif comprising roughly 8 highly homologous variants.

Their specific antigens are unknown. TCRdb re-derived calls from the 5' RACE reads in MiXCR, one entry per CDR3 protein. The data hold 100,000 to 150,000 distinct CDR3 sequences, with roughly a sixth observed a single time. Sequenced sample: blood, either unsorted or a sorted T cell fraction (not recorded which). Every receptor here comes from a male donor with ankylosing spondylitis.

This clonotype has more than one count but fewer than ten. The chain couples TRBV11-1 to TRBJ2-7; the D is unclear. Germline V lookup: CDR1 SGHAT, CDR2 FQDESV (reference sequence). The CDR3 spans 10 residues. V shed 7 bases and J shed 5 bases, with 6 bases lying between them. The CDR3 DNA reads TGTGCCAGCAAAATTGACGAGCAGTACTTC. Encoded protein: CASKIDEQYF.

This clonotype was counted at least ten times. This chain links TRBV28 with TRBJ2-4, with TRBD2 matching 8 bases. V trimming: 6 bases; J trimming: 8 bases; junction bases outside the gene matches: 15. CDR3 length equals 16 residues. Germline V CDR1 and CDR2: MDHEN, SYDVKM. The CDR3 reads CASSSPNREGPDIQYF. The DNA of the CDR3 is TGTGCCAGCAGCTCCCCTAACCGGGAGGGCCCGGACATTCAGTACTTC.

This CDR3 is CSARVGPGGWDRVQETQYF. The CDR3 bases are TGCAGTGCTAGAGTTGGACCGGGGGGCTGGGACAGGGTCCAAGAGACCCAGTACTTC. This chain links TRBV20-1 with TRBJ2-5, with TRBD1 matching over 9 bases. With V trimmed by 1 base and J by 1 base, 16 bases remained unmatched. CDR1 DFQATT and CDR2 SNEGSKA come from the germline V gene (reference sequence). The CDR3 totals 19 residues.

This clonotype was counted a single time. V is TRBV4-1 and J is TRBJ2-1, with a weak D call TRBD2 (6 bases). The CDR3 sequence is 14 residues long. V was cut by 4 bases and J by 6 bases, with 13 bases left in between. Germline CDR1 reads MGHRA; CDR2 reads YSYEKL. The CDR3 region has the DNA TGCGCCAGCAGCCTTCCTAGCGCCCCCAATGAGCAGTTCTTC. Protein: CASSLPSAPNEQFF.

Ten or more counts support this clonotype. The CDR3 is CASSRDGNQPQHF. CDR3 bases: TGTGCCAGCAGCCGGGACGGCAATCAGCCCCAGCATTTT. This sequence joins TRBV9 and TRBJ1-5; D may be TRBD1 (5 bases). The CDR3 runs 13 residues. The germline V and J ends were trimmed by 4 bases and 2 bases, with 7 bases remaining between them. CDR1 is SGDLS, CDR2 YYNGEE, per germline.

The gene calls are TRBV15 and TRBJ1-1; weak D call: TRBD1 (6 bases). The CDR3 extends over 14 amino acids. V was pared by 5 bases and J by 4 bases, with 14 bases between. Germline values: CDR1 LNHNV, CDR2 YYDKDF (reference sequence). The CDR3 coding sequence is TGTGCCACCAGCTACCGACAGGTGGGCACTGAAGCTTTCTTT. It specifies CATSYRQVGTEAFF.

This clonotype has more than one count but fewer than ten. The J gene is TRBJ2-5, the V gene TRBV5-1; 12 bases are a match to TRBD1. CDR3 length equals 14 residues. The germline CDR1 and CDR2 sequences are SGHRS and YFSETQ. Unmatched junction bases numbered 6, after V lost 7 bases and J lost 5 bases. This CDR3 is CASSGQGAWETQYF. The CDR3 DNA sequence: TGCGCCAGCTCGGGACAGGGGGCGTGGGAGACCCAGTACTTC. Variable domain in full (rest from reference TRBV5-1 and TRBJ2-5): KAGVTQTPRYLIKTRGQQVTLSCSPISGHRSVSWYQQTPGQGLQFLFEYFSETQRNKGNFPGRFSGRQFSNSRSEMNVSTLELGDSALYLCASSGQGAWETQYFGPGTRLLVL.

Many counts were recorded for this clonotype. The chain is built from TRBV9 and TRBJ1-2; 7 nucleotides agree with TRBD1. J lost 5 bases, V lost 4 bases, and 8 bases had no gene match. From germline, CDR1 is SGDLS and CDR2 YYNGEE. The CDR3 covers 14 residues. The chain's CDR3 is CASSTSGTAYGYTF. The CDR3 DNA is TGTGCCAGCAGCACCTCCGGGACAGCTTATGGCTACACCTTC.

The sample holds a few counts of this clonotype. The chain uses TRBV27 and TRBJ2-1; TRBD1 might be the D (6 bases). The CDR3 sequence is 13 residues long. From germline, CDR1 is MNHEY and CDR2 SMNVEV (reference sequence). V shed 2 bases and J shed 8 bases, with 10 bases lying between them. For the CDR3, the DNA is TGTGCCAGCAGTTTAGCACAGGGCTATGAGCAGTTCTTC. Protein sequence: CASSLAQGYEQFF.

The rearrangement joins TRBV20-1 to TRBJ1-5, with D hard to call. This CDR3 spans 16 amino acids. V shed 0 bases and J shed 0 bases, with 12 bases lying between them. Germline V lookup: CDR1 DFQATT, CDR2 SNEGSKA (reference sequence). The CDR3 DNA reads TGCAGTGCTAGAGAACAAGGACGGCATAGCAATCAGCCCCAGCATTTT. Its protein product is CSAREQGRHSNQPQHF.

The CDR3 DNA reads as TGTGCCAGCAGCATCACAGGGACGGGGGCCGGGGAGCTGTTTTTT. As protein: CASSITGTGAGELFF. The chain employs TRBV28 and TRBJ2-2, with D perhaps being TRBD1 or TRBD2 (6 bases each). Germline CDR1 reads MDHEN; CDR2 reads SYDVKM. The CDR3 is 15 amino acids. The V end was cut by 6 bases, the J end by 6 bases, with 17 bases between.

This clonotype turned up a few times. This chain links TRBV7-9 with TRBJ2-1, with D possibly being TRBD2 (6 bases). Germline CDR1 is SEHNR and CDR2 is FQNEAQ (reference sequence). Trimming cost V 3 bases and J 3 bases, with 12 bases left between them. The CDR3 covers 15 residues. CDR3 bases: TGTGCCAGCAGCTTCGGGGGTCTATACTACAATGAGCAGTTCTTC. It codes for CASSFGGLYYNEQFF.

The DNA of the CDR3 is TGTGCCAGCACCCCTGAGGCTAGCCTATTAGAATTCCAAGAGACCCAGTACTTC. This codes for CASTPEASLLEFQETQYF. The chain employs TRBV6-1 and TRBJ2-5; D is perhaps TRBD2 (5 bases). The CDR3 consists of 18 residues. The V gene's germline CDR1 is MNHNS and CDR2 SASEGT. Between the trimmed V and J ends, which lost 7 bases and 1 base, there was a span of 25 bases.

This clonotype appeared a few times. This chain links TRBV5-1 with TRBJ2-5; TRBD1 matches at 7 bases. Germline V lookup: CDR1 SGHRS, CDR2 YFSETQ. The CDR3 has 14 amino acids. V lost 4 bases to trimming and J lost 1 base; unmatched junction nucleotides: 4. The CDR3 DNA follows: TGCGCCAGCAGCCCACAGGGGCTCCAAGAGACCCAGTACTTC. The encoded protein is CASSPQGLQETQYF.

The chain carries TRBV27 and TRBJ1-1; D is possibly TRBD1 (5 bases). The V gene's germline CDR1 is MNHEY and CDR2 SMNVEV (reference sequence). This CDR3 region has 14 residues. Trimming took off 4 bases at V and 1 base at J, with 10 bases between the two ends. CDR3 region: CASSYGTRNTEAFF. CDR3 DNA: TGTGCCAGCAGTTACGGGACCCGGAACACTGAAGCTTTCTTT.

This chain connects TRBV6-2 or TRBV6-3 to TRBJ1-5; D is unresolved. The CDR3 length is 13 residues. The ends were cut back, 8 bases at V and 4 bases at J, with 12 bases in the middle. Germline V lookup: CDR1 MNHEY, CDR2 SVGEGT. The CDR3 DNA follows: TGTGCCAGCTCGACTAGCTATAATCAGCCCCAGCATTTT. This translates into CASSTSYNQPQHF.

This clonotype showed up just a few times. The J gene is TRBJ2-7, the V gene TRBV4-2, with D perhaps given as TRBD1 or TRBD2 (6 bases each). The CDR3 contains 17 residues. Trimming left V 0 bases short and J 2 bases short, with 17 bases between. Germline V gene sequence: CDR1 LGHNA, CDR2 YNFKEQ. In DNA form, the CDR3 reads TGTGCCAGCAGCCAAGAAGGCGGGGCAGGGGTCACCTACGAGCAGTACTTC. This encodes CASSQEGGAGVTYEQYF.

This clonotype has just one count. The chain carries TRBV6-1 and TRBJ1-1, with TRBD1 matching over 7 bases. CDR1 is MNHNS, CDR2 SASEGT, per germline. Germline trimming cut 1 base from V and 6 bases from J; bases unmatched to any gene: 8. The CDR3 runs to 15 residues. CDR3 nucleotide sequence: TGTGCCAGCAGTGAAGTCCGCCGGGACAGACCTGAAGCTTTCTTT. Translation: CASSEVRRDRPEAFF.

This clonotype was counted at least ten times. The chain combines TRBV4-1 with TRBJ2-7; possibly TRBD1 for D (5 bases). V dropped 0 bases and J dropped 9 bases, with 18 bases sitting between them. The CDR3 has 15 amino acids. The germline CDR1 and CDR2 sequences are MGHRA and YSYEKL. The CDR3 sequence: CASSQDKYRMVRQYF. The CDR3, as DNA: TGCGCCAGCAGCCAAGATAAATACAGGATGGTTAGGCAGTACTTC.

This clonotype has more than one count but fewer than ten. The V and J genes are TRBV5-6 and TRBJ1-2; tentatively, D is TRBD1 (6 bases). Trimming took off 1 base at V and 3 bases at J, with 13 bases between the two ends. The CDR3 runs 15 residues. Germline CDR1 and CDR2: SGHDT and YYEEEE. CDR3: CASSLSSGEDYGYTF. DNA for the CDR3: TGTGCCAGCAGCTTGTCGTCAGGGGAGGACTATGGCTACACCTTC.

This rearrangement joins TRBV29-1 to TRBJ2-1, with D maybe TRBD2 (6 bases). Trimming left V 4 bases short and J 8 bases short, with 24 bases between. Germline V lookup: CDR1 SQVTM, CDR2 ANQGSEA. The CDR3 is 16 residues long. The CDR3 here is CSVVLSLDYPRDEQFF. Written as DNA, the CDR3 is TGCAGCGTTGTATTGTCTTTGGACTACCCCCGGGATGAGCAGTTCTTC.

This clonotype was observed a handful of times. The rearrangement links TRBV4-1 to TRBJ2-1; maybe TRBD1 (6 bases). In germline, CDR1 is MGHRA, CDR2 YSYEKL. This CDR3 has 19 residues. Trimming took off 3 bases at V and 5 bases at J, with 26 bases between the two ends. This chain's CDR3 is CASSQVWYGTLSGDNEQFF. CDR3 nucleotides: TGCGCCAGCAGCCAGGTGTGGTACGGGACACTCTCAGGAGACAATGAGCAGTTCTTC.

This clonotype was counted between two and nine times. The chain is built from TRBV5-1 and TRBJ2-7, with 7 bases identical to TRBD2. CDR3 length equals 14 residues. Germline V gives CDR1 SGHRS, CDR2 YFSETQ. V shed 3 bases, J shed 3 bases, and the junction held 6 bases outside the gene matches. Written as DNA, the CDR3 is TGCGCCAGCAGCTGGGGGGGGGACGGCTACGAGCAGTACTTC. Translation gives CASSWGGDGYEQYF.

There are a few counts of this clonotype. The chain carries TRBV12-3 or TRBV12-4 and TRBJ2-2; a possible D gene is TRBD1 (6 bases). V was trimmed by 3 bases and J by 2 bases, leaving 10 bases between them. This CDR3 has 15 residues. This CDR3 is CASSFGTINTGELFF. In DNA, the CDR3 is TGTGCCAGCAGTTTCGGGACAATTAACACCGGGGAGCTGTTTTTT.

The chain carries TRBV15 and TRBJ2-4, with unresolved D. Trimming removed 1 base from V and 0 bases from J, with 10 bases in between. CDR3 length: 16 amino acids. Germline V gene lookup returns CDR1 LNHNV and CDR2 YYDKDF (reference sequence). The CDR3 region is CATSRGTRLAKNIQYF. The CDR3, as DNA: TGTGCCACCAGCAGAGGTACCCGATTAGCCAAAAACATTCAGTACTTC. The variable domain in full, with the rest retrieved from reference TRBV15 and TRBJ2-4, is DAMVIQNPRYQVTQFGKPVTLSCSQTLNHNVMYWYQQKSSQAPKLLFHYYDKDFNNEADTPDNFQSRRPNTSFCFLDIRSPGLGDTAMYLCATSRGTRLAKNIQYFGAGTRLSVL.

The J gene is TRBJ2-7, the V gene TRBV6-6, with D uncertain. With 7 bases removed from V and 5 bases from J, the gap between germline ends came to 9 bases. Germline CDR1 and CDR2: MNHNY and SVGAGI (reference sequence). The CDR3 loop spans 11 amino acids. CDR3: CASTFGDEQYF. The CDR3 DNA follows: TGTGCCAGCACTTTCGGCGACGAGCAGTACTTC.

This clonotype was observed a handful of times. The J gene is TRBJ2-7, the V gene TRBV6-1; TRBD1 aligns across 7 bases. The CDR3 loop spans 13 amino acids. The trim removed 6 bases at V and 4 bases at J, leaving 6 bases unmatched. Germline CDR1 and CDR2: MNHNS and SASEGT. The DNA of the CDR3 is TGTGCCAGCAGGGTAAACAGGGGTTACGAGCAGTACTTC. Translation: CASRVNRGYEQYF.

V gene TRBV27 combines with J gene TRBJ2-1; no clear D gene. Between the trimmed V and J ends, which lost 3 bases and 8 bases, there was a span of 8 bases. Germline CDR1 is MNHEY and CDR2 is SMNVEV (reference sequence). The CDR3 runs 12 residues. The CDR3 DNA reads as TGTGCCAGCAGTTTGGGTCTGGATGAGCAGTTCTTC. As protein: CASSLGLDEQFF.

The rearrangement links TRBV7-2 to TRBJ2-7; TRBD1 might be the D (5 bases). In germline, CDR1 is SGHTA, CDR2 FQGNSA. V lost 3 bases to trimming and J lost 2 bases, with 11 bases between them. The CDR3 loop spans 14 amino acids. DNA for the CDR3: TGTGCCAGCAGCTTCGCAGGGATCGCCTACGAGCAGTACTTC. It codes for CASSFAGIAYEQYF.

V usage is TRBV5-5 and J usage is TRBJ2-3; 14 bases agree with TRBD2. With V trimmed by 4 bases and J by 1 base, 5 bases remained unmatched. The CDR3 is 17 amino acids. Germline lookup yields CDR1 SGHKS and CDR2 YYEKEE (reference sequence). As DNA, the CDR3 is TGTGCCAGCAGCACCGGGACTAGCGGGAGACGCACAGATACGCAGTATTTT. Translated: CASSTGTSGRRTDTQYF.